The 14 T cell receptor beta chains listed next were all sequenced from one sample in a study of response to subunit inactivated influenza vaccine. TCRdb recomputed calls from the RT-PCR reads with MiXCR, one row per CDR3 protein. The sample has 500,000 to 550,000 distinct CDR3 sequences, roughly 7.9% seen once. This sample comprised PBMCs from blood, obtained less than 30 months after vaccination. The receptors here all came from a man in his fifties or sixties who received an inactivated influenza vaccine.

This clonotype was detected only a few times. In DNA form, the CDR3 reads TGCGCCAGCAGCTTGGTTGGTAGCCGCACCGGGGAGCTGTTTTTT. This gives the protein CASSLVGSRTGELFF. The J gene is TRBJ2-2, the V gene TRBV5-1, with D hard to call. CDR3 length: 15 residues. V lost 0 bases to trimming and J lost 4 bases, with 10 bases between them. Germline CDR1 is SGHRS and CDR2 is YFSETQ.

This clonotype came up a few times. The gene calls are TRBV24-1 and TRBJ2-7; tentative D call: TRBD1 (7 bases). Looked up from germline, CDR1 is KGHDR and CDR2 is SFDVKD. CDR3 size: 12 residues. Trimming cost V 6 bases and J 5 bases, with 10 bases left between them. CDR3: CATSPGGNEQYF. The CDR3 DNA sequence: TGTGCCACCAGTCCAGGGGGGAACGAGCAGTACTTC.

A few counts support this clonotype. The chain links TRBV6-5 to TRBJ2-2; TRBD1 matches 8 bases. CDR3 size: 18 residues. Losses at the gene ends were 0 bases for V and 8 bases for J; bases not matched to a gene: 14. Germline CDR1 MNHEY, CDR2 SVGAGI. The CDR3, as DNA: TGTGCCAGCAGTTACTCATCGTGGCGTCAGGGGGCGTCGGGGGAGCTGTTTTTT. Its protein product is CASSYSSWRQGASGELFF.

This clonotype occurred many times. DNA of the CDR3: TGCGCCAGCAGTGAAGCAGGTTCTAACTATGGCTACACCTTC. Protein sequence: CASSEAGSNYGYTF. The chain combines TRBV5-1 with TRBJ1-2; the D is unclear. From germline, CDR1 is SGHRS and CDR2 YFSETQ. The V gene lost 5 bases and the J gene lost 0 bases, with 11 bases spanning the gap. The CDR3 covers 14 residues.

The CDR3 protein is CASSHHRRGLASGETQYF. The CDR3 DNA sequence: TGCGCCAGCAGTCACCATCGCCGGGGACTAGCGTCTGGAGAGACCCAGTACTTC. The chain has TRBV23-1 and TRBJ2-5; TRBD2 aligns across 10 bases. TRBV23-1 is an ORF, with its function uncertain. V lost 3 bases, J lost 4 bases, and 14 bases stayed unmatched. This CDR3 contains 18 residues.

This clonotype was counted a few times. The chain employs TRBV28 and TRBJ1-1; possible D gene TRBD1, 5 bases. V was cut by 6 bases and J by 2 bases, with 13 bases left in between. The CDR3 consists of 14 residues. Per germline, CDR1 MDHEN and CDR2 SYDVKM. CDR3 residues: CASRGGRANTEAFF. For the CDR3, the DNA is TGTGCCAGCAGGGGGGGTCGGGCTAACACTGAAGCTTTCTTT.

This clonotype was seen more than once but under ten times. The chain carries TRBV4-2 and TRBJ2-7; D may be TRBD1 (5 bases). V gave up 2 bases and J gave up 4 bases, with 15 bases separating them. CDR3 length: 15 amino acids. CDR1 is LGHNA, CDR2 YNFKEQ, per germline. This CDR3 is CASSQNGQPKYEQYF. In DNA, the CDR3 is TGTGCCAGCAGCCAAAACGGACAACCAAAATACGAGCAGTACTTC.

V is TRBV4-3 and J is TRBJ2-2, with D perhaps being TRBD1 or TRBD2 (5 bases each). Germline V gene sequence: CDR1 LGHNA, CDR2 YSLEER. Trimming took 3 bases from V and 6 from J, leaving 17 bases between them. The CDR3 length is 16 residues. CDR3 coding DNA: TGCGCCAGCAGCCAGGACCGGGGCAGGGTTTCCGGGGAGCTGTTTTTT. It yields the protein CASSQDRGRVSGELFF.

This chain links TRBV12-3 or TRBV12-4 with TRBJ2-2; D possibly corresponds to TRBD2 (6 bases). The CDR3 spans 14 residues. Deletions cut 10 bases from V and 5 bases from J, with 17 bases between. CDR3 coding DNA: TGTGCCACTATGGACTACCGAGGGACCGGGGAGCTGTTTTTT. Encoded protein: CATMDYRGTGELFF.

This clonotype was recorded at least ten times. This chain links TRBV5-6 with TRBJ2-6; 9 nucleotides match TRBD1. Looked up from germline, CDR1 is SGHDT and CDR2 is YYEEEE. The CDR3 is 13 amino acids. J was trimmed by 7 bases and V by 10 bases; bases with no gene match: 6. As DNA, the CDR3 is TGTGCCGGACAGGGGTTTGGCGCCAACGTCCTGACTTTC. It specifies CAGQGFGANVLTF.

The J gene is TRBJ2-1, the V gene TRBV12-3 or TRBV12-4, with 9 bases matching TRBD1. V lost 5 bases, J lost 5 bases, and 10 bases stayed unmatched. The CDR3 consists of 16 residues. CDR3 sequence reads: CASSMNPGQGNNEQFF. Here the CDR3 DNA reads TGTGCCAGCAGTATGAACCCGGGACAGGGAAACAATGAGCAGTTCTTC.

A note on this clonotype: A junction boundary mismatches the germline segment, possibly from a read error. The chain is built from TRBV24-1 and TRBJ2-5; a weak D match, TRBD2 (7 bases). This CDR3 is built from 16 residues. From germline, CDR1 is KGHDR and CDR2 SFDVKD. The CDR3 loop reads CATSDFRAGAKETRYF. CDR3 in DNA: TGTGCCACCAGTGATTTTAGGGCGGGGGCGAAAGAGACCCGGTACTTC.

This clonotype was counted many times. Here the CDR3 DNA reads TGCAGTGTTAGTCAGCGGACAGAAGGCAATCAGCCCCAGCATTTT. This sequence encodes CSVSQRTEGNQPQHF. The J gene is TRBJ1-5, the V gene TRBV20-1, with a possible D match to TRBD1 (6 bases). The germline V gene encodes CDR1 DFQATT and CDR2 SNEGSKA (reference sequence). Trimming removed 7 bases from V and 2 bases from J, with 18 bases in between. The length of the CDR3 is 15 residues.

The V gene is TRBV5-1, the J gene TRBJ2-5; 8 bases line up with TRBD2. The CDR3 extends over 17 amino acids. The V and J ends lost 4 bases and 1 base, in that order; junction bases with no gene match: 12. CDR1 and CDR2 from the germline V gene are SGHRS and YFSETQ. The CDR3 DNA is TGCGCCAGCAGCCCTACCGTACGGACTAGCTTCCAAGAGACCCAGTACTTC. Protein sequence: CASSPTVRTSFQETQYF.